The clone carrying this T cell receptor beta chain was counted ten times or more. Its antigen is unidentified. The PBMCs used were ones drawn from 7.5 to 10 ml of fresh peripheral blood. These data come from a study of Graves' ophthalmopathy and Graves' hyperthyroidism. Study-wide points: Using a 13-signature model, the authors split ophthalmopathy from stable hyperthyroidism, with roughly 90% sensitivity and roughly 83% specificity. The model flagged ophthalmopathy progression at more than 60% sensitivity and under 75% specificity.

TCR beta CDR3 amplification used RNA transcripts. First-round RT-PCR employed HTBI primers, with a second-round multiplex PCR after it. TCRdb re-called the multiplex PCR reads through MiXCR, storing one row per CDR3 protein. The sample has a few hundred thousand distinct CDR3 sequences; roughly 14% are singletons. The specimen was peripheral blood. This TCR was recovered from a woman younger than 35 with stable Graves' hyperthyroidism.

The CDR3 region has the DNA TGTGCCAGCTCATCGGACAGGGGAACGGATCAGCCCCAGCATTTT. Protein product: CASSSDRGTDQPQHF. The V gene is TRBV18, the J gene TRBJ1-5; 9 bases align to TRBD1. This CDR3 region has 15 residues. The V gene's germline CDR1 is KGHSH and CDR2 LQKENI. V was clipped by 5 bases and J by 5 bases; unmatched bases: 7.